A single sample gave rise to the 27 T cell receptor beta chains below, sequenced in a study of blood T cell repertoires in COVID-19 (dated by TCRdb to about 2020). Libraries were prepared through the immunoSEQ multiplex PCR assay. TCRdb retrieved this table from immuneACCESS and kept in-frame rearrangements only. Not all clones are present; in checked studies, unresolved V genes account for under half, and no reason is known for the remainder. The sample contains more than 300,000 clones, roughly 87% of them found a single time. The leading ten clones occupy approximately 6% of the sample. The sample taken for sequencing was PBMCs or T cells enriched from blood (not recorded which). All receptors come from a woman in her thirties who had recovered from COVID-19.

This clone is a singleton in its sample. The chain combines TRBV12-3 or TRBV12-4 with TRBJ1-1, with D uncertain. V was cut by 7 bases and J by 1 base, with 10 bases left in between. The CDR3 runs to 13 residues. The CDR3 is CASTRKRNTEAFF. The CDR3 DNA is TGTGCCAGCACCCGGAAGCGGAACACTGAAGCTTTCTTT.

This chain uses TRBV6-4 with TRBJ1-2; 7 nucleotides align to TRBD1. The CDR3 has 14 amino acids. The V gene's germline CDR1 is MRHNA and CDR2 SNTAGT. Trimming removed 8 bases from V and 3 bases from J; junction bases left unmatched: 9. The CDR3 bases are TGTGCCAGCTCACCGACAGGGAACGACTATGGCTACACCTTC. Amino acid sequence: CASSPTGNDYGYTF.

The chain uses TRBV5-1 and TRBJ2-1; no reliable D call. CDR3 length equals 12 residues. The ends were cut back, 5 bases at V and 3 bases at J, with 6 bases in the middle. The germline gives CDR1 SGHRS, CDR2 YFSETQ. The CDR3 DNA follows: TGCGCCAGCAGGATCGGCTACAATGAGCAGTTCTTC. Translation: CASRIGYNEQFF.

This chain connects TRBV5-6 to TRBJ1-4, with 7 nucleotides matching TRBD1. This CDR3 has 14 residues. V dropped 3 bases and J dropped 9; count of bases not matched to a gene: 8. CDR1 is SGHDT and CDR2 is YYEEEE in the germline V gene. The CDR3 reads CASSYRGLPKKLFF. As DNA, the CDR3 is TGTGCCAGCAGCTACAGGGGCCTACCGAAAAAACTGTTTTTT.

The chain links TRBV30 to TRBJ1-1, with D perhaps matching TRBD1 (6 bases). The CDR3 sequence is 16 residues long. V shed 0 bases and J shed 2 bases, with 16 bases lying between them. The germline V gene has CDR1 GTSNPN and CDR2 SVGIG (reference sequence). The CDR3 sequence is CAWSVRGGAINTEAFF. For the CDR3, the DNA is TGTGCCTGGAGTGTACGGGGGGGCGCTATAAACACTGAAGCTTTCTTT.

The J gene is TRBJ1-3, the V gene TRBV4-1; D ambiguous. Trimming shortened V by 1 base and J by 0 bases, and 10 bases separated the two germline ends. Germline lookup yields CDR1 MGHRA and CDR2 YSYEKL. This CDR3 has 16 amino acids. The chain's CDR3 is CASSQAPHFSGNTIYF. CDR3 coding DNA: TGCGCCAGCAGCCAAGCCCCCCACTTCTCTGGAAACACCATATATTTT.

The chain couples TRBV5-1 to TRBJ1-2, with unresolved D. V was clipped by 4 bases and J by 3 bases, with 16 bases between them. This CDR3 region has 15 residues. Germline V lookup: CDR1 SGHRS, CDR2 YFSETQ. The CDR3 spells CASSLRVPGHYGYTF. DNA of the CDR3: TGCGCCAGCAGCCTGCGGGTCCCTGGGCACTATGGCTACACCTTC.

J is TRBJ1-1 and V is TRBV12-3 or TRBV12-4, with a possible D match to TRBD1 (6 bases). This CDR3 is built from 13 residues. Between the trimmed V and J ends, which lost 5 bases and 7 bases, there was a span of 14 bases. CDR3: CASSGEWTVEAFF. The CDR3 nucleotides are TGTGCCAGCAGTGGAGAATGGACAGTTGAAGCTTTCTTT.

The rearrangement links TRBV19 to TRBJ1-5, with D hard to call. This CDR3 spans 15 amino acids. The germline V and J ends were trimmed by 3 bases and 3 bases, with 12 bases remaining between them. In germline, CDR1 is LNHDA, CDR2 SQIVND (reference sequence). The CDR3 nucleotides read TGTGCCAGTAGTATCCCTACAGAGCCCAATCAGCCCCAGCATTTT. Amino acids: CASSIPTEPNQPQHF.

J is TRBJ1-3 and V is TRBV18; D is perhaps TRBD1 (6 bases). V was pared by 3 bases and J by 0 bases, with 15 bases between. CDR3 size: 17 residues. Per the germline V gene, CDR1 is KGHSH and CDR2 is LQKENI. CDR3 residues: CASSPTDRPSSGNTIYF. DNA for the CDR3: TGTGCCAGCTCACCCACCGACAGGCCCAGCTCTGGAAACACCATATATTTT.

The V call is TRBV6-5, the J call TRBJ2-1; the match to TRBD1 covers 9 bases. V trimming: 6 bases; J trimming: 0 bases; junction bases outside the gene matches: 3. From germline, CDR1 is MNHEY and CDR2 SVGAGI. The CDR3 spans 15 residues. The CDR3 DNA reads TGTGCCAGCAGATCGACAGGGGGCTCCTACAATGAGCAGTTCTTC. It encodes CASRSTGGSYNEQFF.

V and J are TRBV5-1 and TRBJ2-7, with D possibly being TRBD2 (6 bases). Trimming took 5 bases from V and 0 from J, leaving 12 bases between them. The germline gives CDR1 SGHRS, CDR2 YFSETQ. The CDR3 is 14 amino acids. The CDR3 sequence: CASSMAGSSYEQYF. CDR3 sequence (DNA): TGCGCCAGCAGTATGGCGGGGTCCTCCTACGAGCAGTACTTC.

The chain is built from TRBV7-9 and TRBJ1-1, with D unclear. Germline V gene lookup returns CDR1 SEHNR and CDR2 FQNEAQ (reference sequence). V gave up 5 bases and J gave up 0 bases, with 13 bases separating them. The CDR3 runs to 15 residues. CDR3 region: CASSTPGAMNTEAFF. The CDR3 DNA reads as TGTGCCAGCAGCACGCCGGGAGCTATGAACACTGAAGCTTTCTTT.

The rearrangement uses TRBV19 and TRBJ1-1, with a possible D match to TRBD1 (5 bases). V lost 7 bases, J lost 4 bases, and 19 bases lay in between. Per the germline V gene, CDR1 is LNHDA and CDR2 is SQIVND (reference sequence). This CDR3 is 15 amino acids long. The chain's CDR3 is CASTPDTGSRTEAFF. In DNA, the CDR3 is TGTGCCAGTACCCCGGACACCGGGTCGCGCACTGAAGCTTTCTTT.

The CDR3 spells CASSVTGTEGYEQYF. The CDR3 DNA is TGTGCCAGCAGCGTAACCGGGACAGAGGGGTACGAGCAGTACTTC. The rearrangement links TRBV9 to TRBJ2-7; 7 positions agree with TRBD1. Per the germline V gene, CDR1 is SGDLS and CDR2 is YYNGEE. The CDR3 is 15 residues long. The junction had 8 bases not matched to a gene; V was cut back by 1 base and J by 4 bases.

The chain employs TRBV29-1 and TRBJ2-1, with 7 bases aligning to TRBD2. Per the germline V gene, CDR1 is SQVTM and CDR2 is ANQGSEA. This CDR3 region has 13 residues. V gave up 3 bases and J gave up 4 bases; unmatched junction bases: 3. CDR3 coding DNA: TGCAGCGTTGAGCGGGGGAGTTACAATGAGCAGTTCTTC. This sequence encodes CSVERGSYNEQFF.

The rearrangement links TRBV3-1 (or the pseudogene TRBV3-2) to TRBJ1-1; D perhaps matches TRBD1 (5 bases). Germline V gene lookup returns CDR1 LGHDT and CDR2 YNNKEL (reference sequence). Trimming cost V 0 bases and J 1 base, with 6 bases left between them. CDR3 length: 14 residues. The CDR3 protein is CASSQDGQNTEAFF. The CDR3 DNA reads TGTGCCAGCAGCCAAGATGGACAGAACACTGAAGCTTTCTTT.

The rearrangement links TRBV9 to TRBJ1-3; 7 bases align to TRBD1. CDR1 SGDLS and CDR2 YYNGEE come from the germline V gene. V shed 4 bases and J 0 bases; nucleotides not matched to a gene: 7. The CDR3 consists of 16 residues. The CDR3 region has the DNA TGTGCCAGCAGCAAGGTGGACAGGTTCTCTGGAAACACCATATATTTT. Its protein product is CASSKVDRFSGNTIYF.

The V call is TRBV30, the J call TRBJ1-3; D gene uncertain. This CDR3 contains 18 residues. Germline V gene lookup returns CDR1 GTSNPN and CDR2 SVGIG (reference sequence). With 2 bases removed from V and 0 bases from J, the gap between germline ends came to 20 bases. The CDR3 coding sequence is TGTGCCTGGAGTCCCACCTTTTATGGGGAGAGCTCTGGAAACACCATATATTTT. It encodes CAWSPTFYGESSGNTIYF.

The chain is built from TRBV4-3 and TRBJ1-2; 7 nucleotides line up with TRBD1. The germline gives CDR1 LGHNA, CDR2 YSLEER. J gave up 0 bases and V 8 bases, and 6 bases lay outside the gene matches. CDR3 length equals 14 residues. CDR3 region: CASRPGQTNYGYTF. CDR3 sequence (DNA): TGCGCCAGCCGCCCGGGACAGACTAACTATGGCTACACCTTC.

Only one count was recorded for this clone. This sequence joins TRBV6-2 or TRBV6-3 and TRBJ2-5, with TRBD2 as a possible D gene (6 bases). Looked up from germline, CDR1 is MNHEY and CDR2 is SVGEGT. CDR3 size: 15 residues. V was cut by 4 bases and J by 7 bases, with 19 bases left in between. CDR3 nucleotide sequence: TGTGCCAGCAGTTGGGCGGGACTCCCGTCGGGGACCCAGTACTTC. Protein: CASSWAGLPSGTQYF.

CDR3 sequence (DNA): TGTGCCAGCAGCCGGACAGGGGACTCTGGAAACACCATATATTTT. Encoded protein: CASSRTGDSGNTIYF. The genes are TRBV3-1 (or the pseudogene TRBV3-2) and TRBJ1-3; 9 bases are a match to TRBD1. From germline, CDR1 is LGHDT and CDR2 YNNKEL (reference sequence). The length of the CDR3 is 15 residues. The trim removed 4 bases at V and 0 bases at J, leaving 1 base unmatched.

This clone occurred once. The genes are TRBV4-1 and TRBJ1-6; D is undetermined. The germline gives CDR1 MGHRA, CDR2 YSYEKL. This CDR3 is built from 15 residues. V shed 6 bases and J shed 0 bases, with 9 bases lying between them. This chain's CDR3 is CASSLESSYNSPLHF. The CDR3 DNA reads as TGCGCCAGCAGTCTGGAGAGCTCCTATAATTCACCCCTCCACTTT.

The CDR3: CASTKDRAGGYTF. CDR3 in DNA: TGTGCCAGCACAAAGGACAGGGCTGGGGGCTACACCTTC. The rearrangement uses TRBV25-1 and TRBJ1-2, with 8 bases aligning to TRBD1. With 7 bases clipped from V and 8 bases from J, the junction kept 9 bases outside the gene matches. Germline-derived CDR1 and CDR2 are MGHDK and SYGVNS. The CDR3 is 13 amino acids.

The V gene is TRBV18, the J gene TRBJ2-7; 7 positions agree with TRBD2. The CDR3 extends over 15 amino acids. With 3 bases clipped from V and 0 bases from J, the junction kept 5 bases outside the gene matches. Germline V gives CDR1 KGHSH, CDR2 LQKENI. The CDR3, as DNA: TGTGCCAGCTCACCGGGGGGAGGGAACTCCTACGAGCAGTACTTC. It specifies CASSPGGGNSYEQYF.

Written as DNA, the CDR3 is TGTGCCAGTAGCCCTCTCGGAAGGGGGGAGACCCAGTACTTC. Amino acids: CASSPLGRGETQYF. This sequence joins TRBV19 and TRBJ2-5; possible D gene TRBD1, 6 bases. The CDR3 has 14 amino acids. The germline V gene encodes CDR1 LNHDA and CDR2 SQIVND (reference sequence). Trimming shortened V by 6 bases and J by 5 bases, and 16 bases separated the two germline ends.

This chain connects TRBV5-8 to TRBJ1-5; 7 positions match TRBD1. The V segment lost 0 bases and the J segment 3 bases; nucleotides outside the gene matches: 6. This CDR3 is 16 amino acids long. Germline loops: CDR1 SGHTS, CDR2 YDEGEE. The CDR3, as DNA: TGTGCCAGCAGCTTGGGAAGGGGGCGACCCAATCAGCCCCAGCATTTT. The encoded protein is CASSLGRGRPNQPQHF.